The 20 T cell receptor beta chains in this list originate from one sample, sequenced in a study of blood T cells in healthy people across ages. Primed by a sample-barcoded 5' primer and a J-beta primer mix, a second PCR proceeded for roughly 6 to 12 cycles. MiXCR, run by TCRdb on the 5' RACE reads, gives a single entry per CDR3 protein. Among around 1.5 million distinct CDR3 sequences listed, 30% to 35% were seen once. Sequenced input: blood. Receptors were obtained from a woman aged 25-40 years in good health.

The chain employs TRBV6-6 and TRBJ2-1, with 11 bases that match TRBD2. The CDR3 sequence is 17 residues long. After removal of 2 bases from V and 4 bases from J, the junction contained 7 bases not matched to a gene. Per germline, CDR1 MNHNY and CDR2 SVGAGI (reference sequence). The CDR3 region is CASSYGSGRGVYNEQFF. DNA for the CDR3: TGTGCCAGCAGTTACGGTAGCGGGAGGGGGGTTTACAATGAGCAGTTCTTC.

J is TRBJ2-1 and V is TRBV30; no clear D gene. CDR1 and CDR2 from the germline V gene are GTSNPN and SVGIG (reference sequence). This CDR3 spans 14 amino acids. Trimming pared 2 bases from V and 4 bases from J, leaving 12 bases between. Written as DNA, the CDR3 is TGTGCCTGGAGTCCCACGACGGGTTACAATGAGCAGTTCTTC. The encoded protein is CAWSPTTGYNEQFF.

CDR3 residues: CASSFGDMEQYF. In nucleotides, the CDR3 is TGTGCCAGCAGTTTCGGAGATATGGAGCAGTACTTC. The chain recombines TRBV12-3 or TRBV12-4 with TRBJ2-4; no definite D call. This CDR3 has 12 residues. Trimming removed 3 bases from V and 13 bases from J, with 13 bases in between.

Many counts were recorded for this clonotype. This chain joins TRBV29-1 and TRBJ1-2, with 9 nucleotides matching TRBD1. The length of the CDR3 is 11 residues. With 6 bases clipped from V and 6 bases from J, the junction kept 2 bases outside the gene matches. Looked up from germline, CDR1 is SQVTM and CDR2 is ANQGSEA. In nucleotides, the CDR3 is TGCAGCGTCCGGACAGGGGATGGCTACACCTTC. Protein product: CSVRTGDGYTF.

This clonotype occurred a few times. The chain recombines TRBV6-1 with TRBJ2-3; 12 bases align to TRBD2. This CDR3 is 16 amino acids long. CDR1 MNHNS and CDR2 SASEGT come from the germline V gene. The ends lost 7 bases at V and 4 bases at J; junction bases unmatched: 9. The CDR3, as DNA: TGTGCCAGCAAAGGACTAGCGGGAAGATCGTCAGATACGCAGTATTTT. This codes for CASKGLAGRSSDTQYF.

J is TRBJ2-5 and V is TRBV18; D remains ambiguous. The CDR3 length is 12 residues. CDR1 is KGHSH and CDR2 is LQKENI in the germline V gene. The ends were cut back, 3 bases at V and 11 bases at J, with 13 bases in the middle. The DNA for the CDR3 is TGTGCCAGCTCACCGGTTTTTTGTGAGCAGTACTTC. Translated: CASSPVFCEQYF.

Written as DNA, the CDR3 is TGTGCCAGCAGTGAAGAGGGGGATGCGTCAGATACGCAGTATTTT. It is translated as CASSEEGDASDTQYF. The V gene is TRBV6-1, the J gene TRBJ2-3; a possible D gene is TRBD1 (6 bases). Germline V gene lookup returns CDR1 MNHNS and CDR2 SASEGT. CDR3 length: 15 amino acids. Trimming took 1 base from V and 4 from J, leaving 12 bases between them.

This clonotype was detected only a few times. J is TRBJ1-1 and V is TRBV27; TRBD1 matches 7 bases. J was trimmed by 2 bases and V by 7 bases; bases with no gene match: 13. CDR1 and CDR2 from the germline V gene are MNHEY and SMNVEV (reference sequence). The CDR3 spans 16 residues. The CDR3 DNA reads TGTGCCAGCACCGCTTCAGGGGGGCAGGCCAACACTGAAGCTTTCTTT. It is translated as CASTASGGQANTEAFF.

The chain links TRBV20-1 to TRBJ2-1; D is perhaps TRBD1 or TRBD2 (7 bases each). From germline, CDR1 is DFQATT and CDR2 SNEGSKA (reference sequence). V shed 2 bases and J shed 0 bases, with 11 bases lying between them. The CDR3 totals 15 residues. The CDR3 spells CSARLRGGSYNEQFF. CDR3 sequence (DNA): TGCAGTGCTAGACTCAGGGGGGGCTCCTACAATGAGCAGTTCTTC.

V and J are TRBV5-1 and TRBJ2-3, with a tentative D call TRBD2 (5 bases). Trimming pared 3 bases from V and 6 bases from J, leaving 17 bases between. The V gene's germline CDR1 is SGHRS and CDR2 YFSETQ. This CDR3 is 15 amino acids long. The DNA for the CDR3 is TGCGCCAGCAGCTCGTCTACAACGGGAAGGGATACGCAGTATTTT. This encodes CASSSSTTGRDTQYF.

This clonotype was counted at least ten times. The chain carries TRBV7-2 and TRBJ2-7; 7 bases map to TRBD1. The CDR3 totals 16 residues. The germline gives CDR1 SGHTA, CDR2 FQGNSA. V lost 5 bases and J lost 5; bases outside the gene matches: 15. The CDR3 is CASSPRQGPTSDEQYF. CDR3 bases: TGTGCCAGCAGCCCCCGACAGGGCCCGACGTCAGACGAGCAGTACTTC.

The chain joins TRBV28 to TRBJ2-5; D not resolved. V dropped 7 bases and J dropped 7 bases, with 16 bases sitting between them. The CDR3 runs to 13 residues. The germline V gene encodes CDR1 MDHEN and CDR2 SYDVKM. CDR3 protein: CASTNMGIGTQYF. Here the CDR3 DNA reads TGTGCCAGCACCAACATGGGGATCGGGACCCAGTACTTC.

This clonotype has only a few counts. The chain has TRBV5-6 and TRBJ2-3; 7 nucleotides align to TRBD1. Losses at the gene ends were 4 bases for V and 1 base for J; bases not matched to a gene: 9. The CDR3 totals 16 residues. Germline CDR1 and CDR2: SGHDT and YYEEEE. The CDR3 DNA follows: TGTGCCAGCAGCCTCGTTCGGCAGGGGGGCACAGATACGCAGTATTTT. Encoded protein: CASSLVRQGGTDTQYF.

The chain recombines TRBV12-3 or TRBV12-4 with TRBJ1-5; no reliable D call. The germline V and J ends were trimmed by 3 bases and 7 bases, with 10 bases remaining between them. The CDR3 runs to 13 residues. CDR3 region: CASSFGQQQPQHF. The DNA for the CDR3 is TGTGCCAGCAGTTTTGGGCAGCAACAGCCCCAGCATTTT.

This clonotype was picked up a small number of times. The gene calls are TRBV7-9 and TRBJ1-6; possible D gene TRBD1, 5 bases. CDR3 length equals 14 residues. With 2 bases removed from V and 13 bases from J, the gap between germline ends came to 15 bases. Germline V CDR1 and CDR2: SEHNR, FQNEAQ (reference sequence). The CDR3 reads CASSLQDIAAPLHF. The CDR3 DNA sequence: TGTGCCAGCAGCTTACAGGACATTGCGGCGCCCCTCCACTTT.

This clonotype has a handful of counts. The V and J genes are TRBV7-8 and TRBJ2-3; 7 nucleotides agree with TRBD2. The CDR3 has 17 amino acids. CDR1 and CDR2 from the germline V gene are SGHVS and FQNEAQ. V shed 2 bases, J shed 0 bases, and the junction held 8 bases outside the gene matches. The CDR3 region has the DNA TGTGCCAGCAGCTTACCCTCCCCGGGGGGTAGCACAGATACGCAGTATTTT. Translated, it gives CASSLPSPGGSTDTQYF.

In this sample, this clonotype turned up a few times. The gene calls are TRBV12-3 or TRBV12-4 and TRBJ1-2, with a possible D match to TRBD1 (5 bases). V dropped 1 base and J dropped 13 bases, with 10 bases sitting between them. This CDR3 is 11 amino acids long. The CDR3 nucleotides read TGTGCCAGCAGTTTAGGTGCCGGGGGCACCTTC. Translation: CASSLGAGGTF.

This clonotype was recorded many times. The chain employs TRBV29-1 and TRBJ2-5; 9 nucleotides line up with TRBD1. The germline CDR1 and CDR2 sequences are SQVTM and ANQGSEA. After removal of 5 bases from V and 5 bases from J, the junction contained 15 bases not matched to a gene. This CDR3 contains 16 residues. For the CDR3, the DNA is TGCAGCGTTCCGGGACAGGGTCCTCTGGAGGGGGAGACCCAGTACTTC. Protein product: CSVPGQGPLEGETQYF.

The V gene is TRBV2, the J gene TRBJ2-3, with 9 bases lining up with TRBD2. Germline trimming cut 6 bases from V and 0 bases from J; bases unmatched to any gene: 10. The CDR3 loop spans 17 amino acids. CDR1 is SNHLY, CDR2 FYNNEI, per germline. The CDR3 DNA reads TGTGCCAGCAGCCAAGGACTAGCGTCTTTTAGCACAGATACGCAGTATTTT. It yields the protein CASSQGLASFSTDTQYF.

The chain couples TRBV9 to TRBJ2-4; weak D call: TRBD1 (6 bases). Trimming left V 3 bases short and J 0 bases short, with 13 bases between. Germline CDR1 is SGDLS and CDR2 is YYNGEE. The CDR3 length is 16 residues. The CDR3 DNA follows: TGTGCCAGCAGCGAAAGAACAGGGTTAGCCAAAAACATTCAGTACTTC. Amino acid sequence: CASSERTGLAKNIQYF. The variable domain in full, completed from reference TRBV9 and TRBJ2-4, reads DSGVTQTPKHLITATGQRVTLRCSPRSGDLSVYWYQQSLDQGLQFLIQYYNGEERAKGNILERFSAQQFPDLHSELNLSSLELGDSALYFCASSERTGLAKNIQYFGAGTRLSVL.